This T cell receptor (beta chain) derives from a study of tumor and adjacent non-tumor tissue in lung cancer. For the study at large: Stage I to III disease affected ten to eleven men and roughly 5 women aged about 31 to 76.

To note about this clonotype: What it recognizes is unknown.

The germline CDR1 and CDR2 sequences are SGHRS and YFSETQ. The CDR3 contains 16 residues. V lost 3 bases to trimming and J lost 5 bases, with 20 bases between them. Three rounds of nested PCR, following a modified ARM-PCR protocol, produced the TCRbeta library. TCRdb fed the multiplex PCR reads into MiXCR, producing one record per CDR3 protein. The repertoire holds about 86,000 distinct CDR3 sequences, more than 65% seen once, with 20% to 25% in the top ten. Study observations and caveats: Compared with tumor, normal lung showed significantly lower TCR diversity. Normal lung showed higher cumulative top 100 clone frequency than tumor.

The template was RNA from unsorted bulk tissue. The normal lung tissue was taken more than 3 cm from the tumor edge. Between August and November 2014, newly diagnosed, chemotherapy-naive lung cancer patients underwent thoracic surgery in China. The chain uses TRBV5-1 and TRBJ1-1; D gene uncertain. Sequencing was carried out using distant non-tumor lung tissue. The origin of this receptor is a woman between 50 and 59 years old with non-small cell lung cancer. The CDR3 DNA reads TGCGCCAGCAGCTCCAATCCTCAGGAGTTTGATACTGAAGCTTTCTTT. Its protein product is CASSSNPQEFDTEAFF. The full variable domain, rest sourced from reference TRBV5-1 and TRBJ1-1, is KAGVTQTPRYLIKTRGQQVTLSCSPISGHRSVSWYQQTPGQGLQFLFEYFSETQRNKGNFPGRFSGRQFSNSRSEMNVSTLELGDSALYLCASSSNPQEFDTEAFFGQGTRLTVV.